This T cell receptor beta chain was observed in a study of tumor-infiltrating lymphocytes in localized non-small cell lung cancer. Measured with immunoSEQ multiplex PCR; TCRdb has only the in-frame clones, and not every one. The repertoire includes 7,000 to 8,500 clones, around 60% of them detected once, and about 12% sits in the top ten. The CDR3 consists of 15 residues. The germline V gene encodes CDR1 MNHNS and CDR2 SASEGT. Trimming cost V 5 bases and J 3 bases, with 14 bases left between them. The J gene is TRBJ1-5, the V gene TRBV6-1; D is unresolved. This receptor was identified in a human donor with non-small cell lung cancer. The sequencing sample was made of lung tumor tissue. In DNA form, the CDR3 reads TGTGCCAGCAGTTTAATTGGGTCCACCAATCAGCCCCAGCATTTT. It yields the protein CASSLIGSTNQPQHF.